This T cell receptor beta chain was retrieved from a study of blood T cells in healthy people across ages. Broader study findings: In older individuals, TCR beta diversity per million T cells was lower, falling roughly linearly with age.

No fewer than 6.5 million PBMCs went into each sample. This clonotype was found a few times. Its antigen remains unidentified. V was cut by 0 bases and J by 3 bases, with 8 bases left in between. The CDR3 is 13 residues long. Germline lookup yields CDR1 DFQATT and CDR2 SNEGSKA (reference sequence). The second PCR ran about 6 to 12 cycles with a sample-barcoded 5' primer and J-beta primers. Tagging of each cDNA molecule was performed by a template-switch adaptor with 12 random nucleotides. Per-sample output comprised a minimum of 2.5 million paired-end reads containing CDR3. TCRdb recomputed calls from the 5' RACE reads with MiXCR, one row per CDR3 protein. The sample consists of fewer than 900,000 distinct CDR3 sequences, roughly 47% of them appearing once.

The sample comprised blood. The rearrangement uses TRBV20-1 and TRBJ1-1, with D unresolved. The receptor was derived from a woman aged 55-75 years in good health. CDR3 region: CSARDGTYTEAFF. The CDR3 nucleotides read TGCAGTGCTAGAGATGGCACCTACACTGAAGCTTTCTTT.